The 22 T cell receptor beta chains given below trace back to one sample, sequenced in a study of response to subunit inactivated influenza vaccine. TCRdb independently ran MiXCR on the RT-PCR reads; one entry per CDR3 protein. The sample carries under 200,000 distinct CDR3 sequences, approximately 11% recorded once. Sample: CD8+ T cells sorted from PBMCs, taken less than 30 months after vaccination. The receptors shown here come from a man between 45 and 75 years old who received an inactivated influenza vaccine.

The chain is built from TRBV9 and TRBJ2-5; maybe TRBD2 (5 bases). This CDR3 has 15 amino acids. With 0 bases removed from V and 4 bases from J, the gap between germline ends came to 13 bases. Germline values: CDR1 SGDLS, CDR2 YYNGEE. The CDR3 DNA follows: TGTGCCAGCAGCGTAGACGGGCGGGCAGTAGAGACCCAGTACTTC. Protein: CASSVDGRAVETQYF.

There are a few counts of this clonotype. The rearrangement uses TRBV5-1 and TRBJ1-3; D possibly corresponds to TRBD1 (5 bases). V was clipped by 3 bases and J by 0 bases, with 19 bases between them. There are 18 residues in the CDR3. Germline CDR1 SGHRS, CDR2 YFSETQ. The DNA for the CDR3 is TGCGCCAGCAGCTGGGCCATGGACAACCCCGACTCTGGAAACACCATATATTTT. Its protein product is CASSWAMDNPDSGNTIYF.

This chain links TRBV6-2 or TRBV6-3 with TRBJ2-1; tentatively, D is TRBD2 (5 bases). Germline lookup yields CDR1 MNHEY and CDR2 SVGEGT. This CDR3 comprises 16 residues. Trimming pared 0 bases from V and 9 bases from J, leaving 18 bases between. CDR3 loop: CASSYSDAPYRGEQFF. For the CDR3, the DNA is TGTGCCAGCAGTTACTCGGACGCCCCCTACCGGGGTGAGCAGTTCTTC.

Regarding this clonotype: Sequence at one end of the junction differs from germline and may be a read error. The V gene is TRBV4-1, the J gene TRBJ2-1; tentative D call: TRBD1 (6 bases). Looked up from germline, CDR1 is MGHRA and CDR2 is YSYEKL. The CDR3 spans 15 residues. The CDR3 nucleotides are TGCGCCAGCAGCCCTAACCGGGACACTTACAATGAGGAGTTCTTC. Its protein is CASSPNRDTYNEEFF.

There are many counts of this clonotype. The V and J genes are TRBV10-3 and TRBJ2-7; D is perhaps TRBD1 (6 bases). CDR1 and CDR2 (germline): ENHRY, SYGVKD. CDR3 length: 12 residues. Trimming shortened V by 7 bases and J by 1 base, and 8 bases separated the two germline ends. The CDR3, as DNA: TGTGCCATCACTACAGGGTCCTACGAGCAGTACTTC. Translating it yields CAITTGSYEQYF.

This clonotype appeared a few times. The chain uses TRBV19 and TRBJ2-7, with 12 bases that match TRBD1. This CDR3 has 16 residues. Germline CDR1 and CDR2: LNHDA and SQIVND (reference sequence). The V gene end was trimmed by 5 bases and the J gene end by 4 bases; junction bases not matched to a gene: 9. As DNA, the CDR3 is TGTGCCAGTAGTGTCGGAACGGGACAGGGGGCGTACGAGCAGTACTTC. Translated: CASSVGTGQGAYEQYF.

V usage is TRBV5-1 and J usage is TRBJ1-1, with 7 nucleotides matching TRBD1. The V gene end was trimmed by 3 bases and the J gene end by 4 bases; junction bases not matched to a gene: 6. This CDR3 region has 14 residues. Germline V CDR1 and CDR2: SGHRS, YFSETQ. CDR3 in amino acids: CASSYRQGPTEAFF. CDR3 DNA sequence: TGCGCCAGCAGCTACCGACAGGGACCCACTGAAGCTTTCTTT.

This clonotype occurred a few times. The genes are TRBV3-1 and TRBJ1-2, with D tentatively TRBD1 (5 bases). V was pared by 8 bases and J by 5 bases, with 27 bases between. Germline V gene lookup returns CDR1 LGHDT and CDR2 YNNKEL (reference sequence). This CDR3 spans 17 amino acids. The DNA of the CDR3 is TGTGCCAGCTCACAAAGGGACTACGAGTGGAACCCTTATGGCTACACCTTC. It encodes CASSQRDYEWNPYGYTF.

This clonotype was counted only a few times. The chain links TRBV12-3 or TRBV12-4 to TRBJ1-2; 7 bases fit TRBD1. V shed 1 base and J 6 bases; nucleotides not matched to a gene: 8. The CDR3 loop spans 15 amino acids. CDR3 loop: CASSLDVGGADGYTF. CDR3 bases: TGTGCCAGCAGTTTAGACGTAGGGGGCGCCGATGGCTACACCTTC.

This clonotype was seen ten or more times. CDR3 bases: TGCAGCATCATGAGCGGGGACTCCTACGAGCAGTACTTC. Amino acids: CSIMSGDSYEQYF. The rearrangement uses TRBV29-1 and TRBJ2-7; 7 bases are shared with TRBD2. The germline V gene has CDR1 SQVTM and CDR2 ANQGSEA. This CDR3 comprises 13 residues. J gave up 0 bases and V 8 bases, and 7 bases lay outside the gene matches.

The table lists this clonotype with a few counts. The chain links TRBV3-1 to TRBJ2-5; either TRBD1 or TRBD2 may fit D (5 bases each). Germline V gene sequence: CDR1 LGHDT, CDR2 YNNKEL (reference sequence). V was clipped by 0 bases and J by 1 base, with 9 bases between them. This CDR3 is built from 15 residues. CDR3 residues: CASSQDGTTQETQYF. CDR3 bases: TGTGCCAGCAGCCAAGATGGGACCACCCAAGAGACCCAGTACTTC.

This clonotype was seen at least ten times. The J gene is TRBJ2-1, the V gene TRBV12-3 or TRBV12-4; 13 bases line up with TRBD2. V lost 6 bases to trimming and J lost 7 bases; unmatched junction nucleotides: 6. This CDR3 contains 15 residues. The CDR3 loop is CASSTTSGRSNEQFF. For the CDR3, the DNA is TGTGCCAGCAGCACGACTAGCGGGAGGTCGAATGAGCAGTTCTTC.

Ten or more counts support this clonotype. The chain uses TRBV12-3 or TRBV12-4 and TRBJ2-2; no definite D call. CDR3 length: 12 amino acids. Trimming took off 2 bases at V and 7 bases at J, with 5 bases between the two ends. The CDR3 region has the DNA TGTGCCAGCAGTTTAAGTGGCGGGGAGCTGTTTTTT. It is translated as CASSLSGGELFF.

CDR3: CASSQTGLGTKNEKLFF. The CDR3 DNA follows: TGTGCCAGCAGCCAGACGGGCCTAGGGACAAAAAATGAAAAACTGTTTTTT. This sequence joins TRBV4-2 and TRBJ1-4; D is perhaps TRBD1 (6 bases). The CDR3 consists of 17 residues. The germline V gene has CDR1 LGHNA and CDR2 YNFKEQ. Trimming shortened V by 3 bases and J by 5 bases, and 19 bases separated the two germline ends.

This clonotype has a handful of counts. The rearrangement links TRBV11-2 to TRBJ2-2; 13 positions match TRBD2. In germline, CDR1 is SGHAT, CDR2 FQNNGV. CDR3 length: 18 amino acids. After removal of 4 bases from V and 4 bases from J, the junction contained 9 bases not matched to a gene. The CDR3 region is CASSSWTSGRSPTGELFF. The CDR3 bases are TGTGCCAGCAGCTCTTGGACTAGCGGGAGAAGCCCCACCGGGGAGCTGTTTTTT.

This clonotype was recorded a few times. This chain joins TRBV24-1 and TRBJ2-3; 8 bases fit TRBD2. CDR1 KGHDR and CDR2 SFDVKD come from the germline V gene. Trimming at V came to 4 bases and at J to 2 bases, leaving 7 bases not matched to a gene. CDR3 length: 16 amino acids. The CDR3 DNA is TGTGCCACCAGTGAGTCGGGACTAGAGATCACAGATACGCAGTATTTT. Its translation: CATSESGLEITDTQYF.

The chain links TRBV11-3 to TRBJ2-2; possibly TRBD2 for D (6 bases). CDR1 is SGHNT, CDR2 YENEEA, per germline. V gave up 0 bases and J gave up 4 bases, with 9 bases separating them. The CDR3 has 15 residues. The CDR3 nucleotides are TGTGCCAGCAGCTTAGATTTGGGGGGCACCGGGGAGCTGTTTTTT. Translated, it gives CASSLDLGGTGELFF.

This clonotype came up once. The gene calls are TRBV6-2 or TRBV6-3 and TRBJ2-2; a possible D gene is TRBD2 (6 bases). The CDR3 sequence is 16 residues long. V lost 2 bases, J lost 1 base, and 11 bases lay in between. CDR1 MNHEY and CDR2 SVGEGT come from the germline V gene. Here the CDR3 reads CASSYHGRGNTGELFF. In DNA form, the CDR3 reads TGTGCCAGCAGTTACCACGGGCGGGGGAACACCGGGGAGCTGTTTTTT.

This chain links TRBV7-8 with TRBJ2-7; D is unresolved. The CDR3 is 15 amino acids. Trimming shortened V by 5 bases and J by 7 bases, and 21 bases separated the two germline ends. Germline-derived CDR1 and CDR2 are SGHVS and FQNEAQ. CDR3 loop: CASSAARTGRLEQYF. CDR3 DNA sequence: TGTGCCAGCAGCGCCGCTAGGACCGGGCGTTTGGAGCAGTACTTC.

This clonotype was counted between two and nine times. This sequence joins TRBV7-9 and TRBJ2-7, with TRBD2 identical over 10 bases. Trimming cost V 3 bases and J 3 bases; bases outside gene matches: 11. The CDR3 is 17 residues long. Germline V gives CDR1 SEHNR, CDR2 FQNEAQ (reference sequence). The CDR3 nucleotides are TGTGCCAGCAGCTTCGGGACTAGCGCGAAAGGTGGCTACGAGCAGTACTTC. Residues: CASSFGTSAKGGYEQYF.

V and J are TRBV9 and TRBJ2-2; TRBD2 matches 7 bases. The CDR3 extends over 17 amino acids. J was trimmed by 2 bases and V by 0 bases; bases with no gene match: 7. The V gene's germline CDR1 is SGDLS and CDR2 YYNGEE. The CDR3 DNA sequence: TGTGCCAGCAGCGTAGTTAGTGGGAGGGCCAACACCGGGGAGCTGTTTTTT. The encoded protein is CASSVVSGRANTGELFF.

This clonotype was recorded a few times. This sequence joins TRBV20-1 and TRBJ2-7, with TRBD2 identical over 9 bases. J was trimmed by 3 bases and V by 0 bases; bases with no gene match: 9. The CDR3 loop spans 16 amino acids. CDR1 and CDR2 (germline): DFQATT, SNEGSKA (reference sequence). The CDR3 sequence: CSARDLVSGRLYEQYF. CDR3 nucleotides: TGCAGTGCTAGAGATCTCGTTAGCGGGAGACTCTACGAGCAGTACTTC.